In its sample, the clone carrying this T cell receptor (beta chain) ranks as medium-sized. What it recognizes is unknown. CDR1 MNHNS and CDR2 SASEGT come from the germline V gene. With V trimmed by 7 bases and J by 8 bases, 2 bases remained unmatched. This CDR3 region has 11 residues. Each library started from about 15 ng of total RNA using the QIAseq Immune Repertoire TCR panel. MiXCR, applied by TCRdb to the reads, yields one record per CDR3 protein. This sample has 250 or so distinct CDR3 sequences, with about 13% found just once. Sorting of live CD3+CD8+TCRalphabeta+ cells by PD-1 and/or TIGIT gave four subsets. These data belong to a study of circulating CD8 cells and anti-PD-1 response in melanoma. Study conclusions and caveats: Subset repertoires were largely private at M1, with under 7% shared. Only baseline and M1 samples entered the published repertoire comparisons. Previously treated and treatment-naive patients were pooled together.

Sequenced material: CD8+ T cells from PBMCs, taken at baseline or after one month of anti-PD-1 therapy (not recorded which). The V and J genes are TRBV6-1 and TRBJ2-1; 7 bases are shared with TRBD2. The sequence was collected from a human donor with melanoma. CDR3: CASTRGDEQFF. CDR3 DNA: TGTGCCAGCACCCGGGGGGATGAGCAGTTCTTC.